The text below deals with one T cell receptor beta chain. This entry comes from a study of blood T cell repertoires in COVID-19. Germline-derived CDR1 and CDR2 are SGHVS and FQNEAQ. The CDR3 extends over 15 amino acids. Trimming left V 4 bases short and J 11 bases short, with 18 bases between. Under the authors' procedure: Counts of nucleated cells, estimated from reference gene primer amplification, were obtained. The protocol was immunoSEQ multiplex PCR, while the TCRdb copy is restricted to in-frame clones and leaves out a portion. V, J and clone size derive from that table, while D and trimming were established from the DNA sequence. Of some 250,000 clones listed, approximately 86% are singletons.

Sequenced: peripheral blood. The chain couples TRBV7-8 to TRBJ1-6; TRBD1 is a possible D gene (5 bases). This receptor was obtained from a woman aged 25 to 39 who had recovered from COVID-19. The DNA for the CDR3 is TGTGCCAGCAGCTCATCGAGGGTGGCGGGGGCACCCCTCCACTTT. Residues: CASSSSRVAGAPLHF.